This T cell receptor beta chain appears in the sequencing data of a study of T cell responses to AZD1222 COVID-19 vaccine. General study findings and limits: All repertoire sampling was performed exclusively after the peak T cell response. Donors skewed white British and female; clonal diversity was possibly underestimated.

Whether given at about 4 or about 12 weeks, second doses were pooled. Sequencing used immunoSEQ multiplex PCR; TCRdb keeps in-frame clones, though not all of them. Among approximately 100,000 clones listed, over 75% were seen once. The CDR3 sequence is 15 residues long. Germline values: CDR1 SGDLS, CDR2 YYNGEE. J gave up 4 bases and V 0 bases, and 1 base lay outside the gene matches. Points on this clone: Its cognate antigen is unknown.

The TCR sequence derives from an adult who received the AZD1222 COVID-19 vaccine. The chain has TRBV9 and TRBJ1-5; 10 nucleotides agree with TRBD1. The source material was peripheral blood, sampled 28 days after the second AZD1222 dose. CDR3 loop: CASSVEGQGNQPQHF. Written as DNA, the CDR3 is TGTGCCAGCAGCGTAGAGGGACAGGGGAATCAGCCCCAGCATTTT.